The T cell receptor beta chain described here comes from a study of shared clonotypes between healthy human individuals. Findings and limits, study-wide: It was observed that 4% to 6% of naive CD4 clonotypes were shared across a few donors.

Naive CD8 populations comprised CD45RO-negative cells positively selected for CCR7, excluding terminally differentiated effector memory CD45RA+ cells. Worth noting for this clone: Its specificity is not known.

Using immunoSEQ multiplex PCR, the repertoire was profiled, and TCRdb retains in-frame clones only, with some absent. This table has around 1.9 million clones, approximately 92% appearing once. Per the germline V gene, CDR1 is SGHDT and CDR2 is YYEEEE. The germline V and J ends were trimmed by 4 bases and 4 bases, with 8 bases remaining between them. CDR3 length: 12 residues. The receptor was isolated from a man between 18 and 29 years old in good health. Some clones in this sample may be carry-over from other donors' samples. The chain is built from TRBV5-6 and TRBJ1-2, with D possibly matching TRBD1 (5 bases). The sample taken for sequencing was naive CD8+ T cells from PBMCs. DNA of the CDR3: TGTGCCAGCAGCGACAGCCCCTATGGCTACACCTTC. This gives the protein CASSDSPYGYTF.